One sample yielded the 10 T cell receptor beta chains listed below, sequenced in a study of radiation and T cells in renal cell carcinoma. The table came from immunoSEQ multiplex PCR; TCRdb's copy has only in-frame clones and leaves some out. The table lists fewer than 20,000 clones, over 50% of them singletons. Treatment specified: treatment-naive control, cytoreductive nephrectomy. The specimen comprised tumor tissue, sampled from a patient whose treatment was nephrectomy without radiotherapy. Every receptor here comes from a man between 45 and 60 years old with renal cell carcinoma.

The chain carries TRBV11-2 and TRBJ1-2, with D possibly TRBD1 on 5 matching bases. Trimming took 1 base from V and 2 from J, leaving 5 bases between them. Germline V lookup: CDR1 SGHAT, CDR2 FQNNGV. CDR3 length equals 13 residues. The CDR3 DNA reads TGTGCCAGCAGCTTAGCAGGGAACTATGGCTACACCTTC. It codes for CASSLAGNYGYTF.

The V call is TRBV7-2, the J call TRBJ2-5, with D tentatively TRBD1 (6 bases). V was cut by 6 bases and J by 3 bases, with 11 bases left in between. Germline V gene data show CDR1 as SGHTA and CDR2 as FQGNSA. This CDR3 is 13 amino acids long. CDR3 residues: CASREGGEETQYF. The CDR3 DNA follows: TGTGCCAGCAGGGAAGGGGGAGAAGAGACCCAGTACTTC.

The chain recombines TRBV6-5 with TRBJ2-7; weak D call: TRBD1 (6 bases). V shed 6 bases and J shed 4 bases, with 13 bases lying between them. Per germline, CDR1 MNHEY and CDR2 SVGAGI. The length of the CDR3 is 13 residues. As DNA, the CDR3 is TGTGCCAGCAGCCTGGTGGGGGCATACGAGCAGTACTTC. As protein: CASSLVGAYEQYF.

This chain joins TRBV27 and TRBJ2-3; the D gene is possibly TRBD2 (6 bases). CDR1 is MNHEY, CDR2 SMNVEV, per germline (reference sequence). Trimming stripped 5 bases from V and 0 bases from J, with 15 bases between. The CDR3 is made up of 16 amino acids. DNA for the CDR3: TGTGCCAGCAGTCCCCTACGGCGGGAAAGCACAGATACGCAGTATTTT. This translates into CASSPLRRESTDTQYF.

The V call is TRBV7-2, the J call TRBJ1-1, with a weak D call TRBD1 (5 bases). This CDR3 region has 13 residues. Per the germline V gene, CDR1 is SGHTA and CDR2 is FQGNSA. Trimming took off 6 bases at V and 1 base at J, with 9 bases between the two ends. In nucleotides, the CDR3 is TGTGCCAGCAGTCGTGGACAGAACACTGAAGCTTTCTTT. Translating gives CASSRGQNTEAFF.

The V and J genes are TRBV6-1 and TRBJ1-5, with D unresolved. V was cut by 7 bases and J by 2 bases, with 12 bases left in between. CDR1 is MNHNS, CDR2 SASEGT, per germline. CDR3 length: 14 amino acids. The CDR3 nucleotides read TGTGCCAGCACGAATCGGTTTGGCAATCAGCCCCAGCATTTT. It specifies CASTNRFGNQPQHF.

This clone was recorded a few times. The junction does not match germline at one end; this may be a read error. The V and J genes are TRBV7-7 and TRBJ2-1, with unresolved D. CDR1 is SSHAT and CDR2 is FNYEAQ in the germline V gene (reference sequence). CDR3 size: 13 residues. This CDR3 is CASSLWSADEQFF. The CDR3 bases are TGTGCTAGCAGCTTATGGAGCGCTGATGAGCAGTTCTTC. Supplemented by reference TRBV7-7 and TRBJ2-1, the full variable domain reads GAGVSQSPRYKVTKRGQDVTLRCDPISSHATLYWYQQALGQGPEFLTYFNYEAQPDKSGLPSDRFSAERPEGSISTLTIQRTEQRDSAMYRCASSLWSADEQFFGPGTRLTVL.

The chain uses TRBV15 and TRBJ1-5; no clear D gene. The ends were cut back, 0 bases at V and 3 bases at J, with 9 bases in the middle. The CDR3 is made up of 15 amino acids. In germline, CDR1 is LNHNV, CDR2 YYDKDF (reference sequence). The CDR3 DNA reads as TGTGCCACCAGCAGAGATCGGCAGTTCAATCAGCCCCAGCATTTT. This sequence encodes CATSRDRQFNQPQHF.

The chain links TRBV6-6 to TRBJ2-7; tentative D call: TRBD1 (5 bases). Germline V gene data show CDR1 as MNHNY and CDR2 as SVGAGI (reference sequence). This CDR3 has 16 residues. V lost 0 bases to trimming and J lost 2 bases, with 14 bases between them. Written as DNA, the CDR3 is TGTGCCAGCAGTTACTCGGAAAGGGGTCCCACCTACGAGCAGTACTTC. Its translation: CASSYSERGPTYEQYF.

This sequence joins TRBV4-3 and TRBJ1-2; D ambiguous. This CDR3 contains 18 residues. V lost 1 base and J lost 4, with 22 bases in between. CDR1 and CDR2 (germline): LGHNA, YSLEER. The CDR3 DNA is TGCGCCAGCAGCCAAGGCACCCTTTCGGGCGGCGGTGGCTATGGCTACACCTTC. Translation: CASSQGTLSGGGGYGYTF.